Listed below are T cell receptor beta chains from one sample, sequenced in a study of blood T cell repertoires in COVID-19. Profiled with immunoSEQ multiplex PCR; TCRdb holds only in-frame clones, not every one. The sample shows some 190,000 clones, 70% to 90% of them seen only once. The specimen sequenced was peripheral blood. Receptors originate from an elderly woman with acute or convalescent COVID-19. The CDR3 runs from the conserved cysteine through the conserved F or W. Each record gives: J gene, CDR3 length, V gene, D gene, clone size, CDR3 protein, CDR3 DNA. The D gene is left open where the match is weak. Expanded clones get a size class; other rows say once, few or many, or leave the size out.

>TRBJ2-7|13|TRBV12-5|TRBD1|.
CASGLLTGAEQYF
TGTGCTAGTGGTTTATTGACAGGGGCAGAGCAGTACTTC
>TRBJ1-2|14|TRBV9|.|.
CASSVEQGGYGYTF
TGTGCCAGCAGCGTAGAGCAGGGTGGCTATGGCTACACCTTC
>TRBJ1-5|14|TRBV6-2/TRBV6-3|TRBD1|.
CASSNDREGQPQHF
TGTGCCAGCAGTAACGACAGGGAAGGGCAGCCCCAGCATTTT
>TRBJ1-6|17|TRBV15|.|.
CATSRDPRGVSNSPLHF
TGTGCCACCAGCAGAGATCCTAGGGGCGTTAGTAATTCACCCCTCCACTTT
>TRBJ2-7|14|TRBV11-2|TRBD2|.
CASSFWTSPYEQYF
TGTGCCAGCAGCTTCTGGACTAGCCCATACGAGCAGTACTTC
>TRBJ2-1|13|TRBV7-2|.|.
CASSLGFRDEQFF
TGTGCCAGCAGCTTAGGGTTTCGGGATGAGCAGTTCTTC
>TRBJ2-1|16|TRBV5-4|TRBD1|.
CASSILRDRASNEQFF
TGTGCCAGCAGCATACTCCGGGACAGGGCTAGCAATGAGCAGTTCTTC
>TRBJ1-4|12|TRBV28|.|.
CASREGVEKLFF
TGTGCCAGCAGGGAAGGGGTGGAAAAACTGTTTTTT
>TRBJ1-5|14|TRBV4-3|.|.
CASSRSGFDQPQHF
TGCGCCAGCAGCCGTAGCGGGTTCGATCAGCCCCAGCATTTT
>TRBJ1-1|11|TRBV29-1|.|.
CSVEYRTEAFF
TGCAGCGTTGAATACAGGACTGAAGCTTTCTTT
>TRBJ1-5|13|TRBV30|.|.
CAWSEASNQPQHF
TGTGCCTGGAGTGAAGCGAGCAATCAGCCCCAGCATTTT
>TRBJ2-1|14|TRBV9|.|.
CASSVASVHNEQFF
TGTGCCAGCAGCGTAGCTAGCGTCCACAACGAGCAGTTCTTC
>TRBJ2-7|17|TRBV5-1|.|.
CASSLHHRSQGSYEQYF
TGCGCCAGCAGCTTGCACCATAGGTCGCAGGGGTCCTACGAGCAGTACTTC
>TRBJ2-7|15|TRBV6-5|TRBD2|.
CASSYSASGRYEQYF
TGTGCCAGCAGTTACTCGGCTAGCGGGAGGTACGAGCAGTACTTC
>TRBJ2-5|13|TRBV19|TRBD1|.
CASSAQGGETQYF
TGTGCCAGTAGTGCACAGGGGGGAGAGACCCAGTACTTC
>TRBJ2-7|13|TRBV6-1|.|few
CASSEGYLYEQYF
TGTGCCAGCAGTGAAGGCTACCTGTACGAGCAGTACTTC
>TRBJ2-7|15|TRBV18|.|.
CASSPTKDRSYEQYF
TGTGCCAGCTCACCTACCAAGGACAGATCCTACGAGCAGTACTTC
>TRBJ1-5|14|TRBV25-1|.|.
CASSGPGKSQPQHF
TGTGCCAGCAGTGGGCCGGGGAAAAGTCAGCCCCAGCATTTT
>TRBJ1-2|15|TRBV15|TRBD1|.
CATSRDGTGRDGYTF
TGTGCCACCAGCAGAGATGGGACAGGGAGGGATGGCTACACCTTC
>TRBJ2-1|12|TRBV10-1|.|once
CASGERYNEQFF
TGCGCCAGCGGGGAGCGCTACAATGAGCAGTTCTTC
>TRBJ2-3|11|TRBV30|.|.
CAYMGTDTQYF
TGTGCCTACATGGGCACAGATACGCAGTATTTT
>TRBJ1-2|15|TRBV28|.|.
CASTPSRFLNYGYTF
TGTGCCAGCACCCCTAGTAGGTTCCTTAACTATGGCTACACCTTC
>TRBJ2-2|17|TRBV6-6|TRBD2|.
CASSPKPTSSGTGELFF
TGTGCCAGCAGTCCGAAGCCGACTAGCTCCGGCACCGGGGAGCTGTTTTTT
>TRBJ2-3|14|TRBV19|.|.
CASSIGQNTDTQYF
TGTGCCAGTAGTATAGGGCAGAACACAGATACGCAGTATTTT